This T cell receptor (beta chain) was captured in a study of T cells after yellow fever vaccination. 5'RACE template switching produced TCR cDNA carrying a universal primer site and UMIs. TCRdb redid the calling of the 5' RACE reads with MiXCR, one entry per CDR3 protein. Of 200,000 to 300,000 distinct CDR3 sequences in the sample, more than 3.5% were seen once. V lost 6 bases, J lost 4 bases, and 18 bases lay in between. The CDR3 contains 15 residues. General observations from the study: One caveat is that FACS-sorted repertoires could contain abundant clonotypes contaminating from the bulk population.

Many counts were recorded for this clonotype. Its antigen is currently unknown. This TCR came from a man younger than 35 who received the YFV17D yellow fever vaccine. The sequences come from PBMCs, collected 15 days after the yellow fever booster vaccination. V is TRBV12-3 or TRBV12-4 and J is TRBJ1-2; D call uncertain. DNA of the CDR3: TGTGCCAGCAGCCGTGGCGCCTATGGTTTCTATGGCTACACCTTC. Its translation: CASSRGAYGFYGYTF.